The clone carrying this T cell receptor (beta chain) appeared a single time. Its matching antigen is unknown. The sample holds other DNA sequences that translate to the same CDR3. The PCR used 60 Vbeta and 13 Jbeta primers. Repertoires were generated with immunoSEQ multiplex PCR, while TCRdb's copy carries only in-frame clones and drops some. The data show around 150,000 clones, about 60% seen once. This entry belongs to a study of cytomegalovirus exposure and HLA in healthy donors. Broader study findings: The classifier, whose performance was assessed in both the original and validation cohorts, reportedly diagnosed cytomegalovirus status with high specificity and sensitivity. There were several of the most significant clusters that appeared linked to common viral pathogens in a later analysis. In the analysis, some V segments, TRBV6-2 and TRBV6-3 included, were excluded as indistinguishable.

The germline CDR1 and CDR2 sequences are SGHTA and FQGNSA. J was trimmed by 1 base and V by 4 bases; bases with no gene match: 2. The CDR3 contains 15 residues. This TCR came from a woman in her sixties in good health and CMV-seropositive. Sequencing was done on a sample of PBMCs. This chain links TRBV7-2 with TRBJ2-1; 9 bases are a match to TRBD1. CDR3 nucleotides: TGTGCCAGCAGCTCCGACAGGGGGTCCTACAATGAGCAGTTCTTC. Translating gives CASSSDRGSYNEQFF.